Below are 28 T cell receptor beta chains sequenced from a single sample in a study of fetal regulatory T cell absence and autoimmunity. The table came from immunoSEQ multiplex PCR; TCRdb's copy has only in-frame clones and leaves some out. Altogether more than 85,000 clones are present, 72% being singletons, with the ten largest covering approximately 1.9%. Sequenced sample: pancreas tissue. The receptors come from a male donor with IPEX syndrome.

The CDR3 nucleotides are TGTGCCAGCAGCCAAGGAAAGAAGGGGCGTAATCAGCCCCAGCATTTT. Its protein product is CASSQGKKGRNQPQHF. The chain links TRBV14 to TRBJ1-5, with D maybe TRBD1 (5 bases). The CDR3 covers 16 residues. Germline V gene lookup returns CDR1 SGHDN and CDR2 FVKESK. Trimming cost V 1 base and J 4 bases, with 14 bases left between them.

The chain has TRBV2 and TRBJ1-1; TRBD1 matches 7 bases. Germline assignment: CDR1 SNHLY and CDR2 FYNNEI. This CDR3 is 16 amino acids long. With V trimmed by 7 bases and J by 2 bases, 13 bases remained unmatched. The DNA of the CDR3 is TGTGCCAGCACCGAGGGGGCAGGTCTTCTTAACACTGAAGCTTTCTTT. It is translated as CASTEGAGLLNTEAFF.

CDR3 region: CASSPTRANTGELFF. CDR3 sequence (DNA): TGTGCCAGCTCACCCACGAGGGCGAACACCGGGGAGCTGTTTTTT. This chain links TRBV18 with TRBJ2-2; tentative D call: TRBD2 (5 bases). Trimming cost V 3 bases and J 0 bases, with 8 bases left between them. Germline V lookup: CDR1 KGHSH, CDR2 LQKENI. The CDR3 totals 15 residues.

This clone ranks as medium-sized. This chain uses TRBV29-1 with TRBJ2-1, with 10 positions matching TRBD2. The CDR3 extends over 14 amino acids. The V segment lost 5 bases and the J segment 4 bases; nucleotides outside the gene matches: 5. Per the germline V gene, CDR1 is SQVTM and CDR2 is ANQGSEA. This chain's CDR3 is CSVCTGLAYNEQFF. The DNA for the CDR3 is TGCAGCGTTTGCACGGGACTAGCGTACAATGAGCAGTTCTTC.

The genes are TRBV4-2 and TRBJ1-1, with D tentatively TRBD1 (5 bases). Germline V gives CDR1 LGHNA, CDR2 YNFKEQ. The CDR3 runs to 14 residues. Trimming shortened V by 4 bases and J by 0 bases, and 9 bases separated the two germline ends. The CDR3 loop is CASSPPGMNTEAFF. CDR3 DNA: TGTGCCAGCAGCCCTCCAGGGATGAACACTGAAGCTTTCTTT.

This chain links TRBV18 with TRBJ2-5, with 8 bases aligning to TRBD2. Trimming cost V 4 bases and J 5 bases; bases outside gene matches: 9. The CDR3 runs 15 residues. CDR1 and CDR2 (germline): KGHSH, LQKENI. The CDR3 is CASSHTTGLVETQYF. CDR3 nucleotides: TGTGCCAGCTCACATACGACGGGACTAGTGGAGACCCAGTACTTC.

The V call is TRBV9, the J call TRBJ1-2; D remains unclear. This CDR3 has 11 amino acids. Germline CDR1 is SGDLS and CDR2 is YYNGEE. Trimming stripped 3 bases from V and 8 bases from J, with 8 bases between. CDR3 amino acids: CASSGPVGYTF. For the CDR3, the DNA is TGTGCCAGCAGCGGGCCTGTAGGCTACACCTTC. Full variable domain (outside the CDR3, taken from reference TRBV9 and TRBJ1-2): DSGVTQTPKHLITATGQRVTLRCSPRSGDLSVYWYQQSLDQGLQFLIQYYNGEERAKGNILERFSAQQFPDLHSELNLSSLELGDSALYFCASSGPVGYTFGSGTRLTVV.

The chain joins TRBV27 to TRBJ2-5; TRBD2 matches at 16 bases. This CDR3 comprises 17 residues. Germline V CDR1 and CDR2: MNHEY, SMNVEV (reference sequence). The junction had 6 bases not matched to a gene; V was cut back by 4 bases and J by 4 bases. The CDR3 sequence: CASSSGLAGGPGETQYF. In DNA form, the CDR3 reads TGTGCCAGCAGTTCGGGACTAGCGGGAGGGCCAGGAGAGACCCAGTACTTC.

CDR3: CASSLSGQETQYF. The CDR3 region has the DNA TGTGCCAGCAGCCTTAGCGGTCAAGAGACCCAGTACTTC. The chain employs TRBV5-4 and TRBJ2-5; D might be TRBD2 (6 bases). The V gene's germline CDR1 is SGHNT and CDR2 YYREEE (reference sequence). V lost 4 bases to trimming and J lost 2 bases, with 9 bases between them. The CDR3 totals 13 residues.

J is TRBJ1-1 and V is TRBV2; D remains ambiguous. The CDR3 extends over 13 amino acids. Trimming cost V 9 bases and J 2 bases, with 13 bases left between them. CDR1 is SNHLY and CDR2 is FYNNEI in the germline V gene. CDR3 DNA sequence: TGTGCCAGGCCCCTAGGGCACAACACTGAAGCTTTCTTT. This codes for CARPLGHNTEAFF.

V usage is TRBV6-1 and J usage is TRBJ1-4; TRBD1 agrees at 11 bases. Germline values: CDR1 MNHNS, CDR2 SASEGT. CDR3 length equals 14 residues. Trimming cost V 6 bases and J 7 bases; bases outside gene matches: 4. This CDR3 reads CASSGQGAGEKLFF. In DNA, the CDR3 is TGTGCCAGCAGCGGACAGGGGGCGGGTGAAAAACTGTTTTTT.

This clone was recorded a few times. The J gene is TRBJ2-7, the V gene TRBV6-1, with D unclear. The CDR3 is made up of 13 amino acids. Trimming cost V 7 bases and J 0 bases, with 10 bases left between them. Germline-derived CDR1 and CDR2 are MNHNS and SASEGT. The CDR3 region is CASNLGPSYEQYF. The CDR3, as DNA: TGTGCCAGCAACCTAGGACCCTCCTACGAGCAGTACTTC.

In its sample, this clone was seen a few times. The chain has TRBV5-4 and TRBJ2-7; 12 bases align to TRBD1. The CDR3 runs to 14 residues. CDR1 is SGHNT, CDR2 YYREEE, per germline (reference sequence). The V segment lost 4 bases and the J segment 7 bases; nucleotides outside the gene matches: 6. The CDR3 protein is CASSGDRGLGEQYF. As DNA, the CDR3 is TGTGCCAGCAGCGGGGACAGGGGGCTAGGAGAGCAGTACTTC.

The V and J genes are TRBV12-5 and TRBJ2-1; TRBD1 matches 7 bases. Germline V gives CDR1 LGHNT, CDR2 FRNRAP. Losses at the gene ends were 6 bases for V and 8 bases for J; bases not matched to a gene: 4. The CDR3 contains 12 residues. The CDR3 nucleotides are TGTGCTAGTGGACAGGGGTTCCATGAGCAGTTCTTC. Its translation: CASGQGFHEQFF. The whole variable domain, filled in from reference TRBV12-5 and TRBJ2-1, reads DARVTQTPRHKVTEMGQEVTMRCQPILGHNTVFWYRQTMMQGLELLAYFRNRAPLDDSGMPKDRFSAEMPDATLATLKIQPSEPRDSAVYFCASGQGFHEQFFGPGTRLTVL.

This clone was detected only a few times. The chain employs TRBV11-2 and TRBJ2-7; D is possibly TRBD2 (6 bases). In germline, CDR1 is SGHAT, CDR2 FQNNGV. This CDR3 has 13 amino acids. With 0 bases removed from V and 3 bases from J, the gap between germline ends came to 6 bases. The CDR3 DNA is TGTGCCAGCAGCTTAGAGACTAGCTACGAGCAGTACTTC. Its protein product is CASSLETSYEQYF.

V gene TRBV7-2 combines with J gene TRBJ2-7, with TRBD2 as a possible D gene (8 bases). Germline CDR1 and CDR2: SGHTA and FQGNSA. Trimming removed 0 bases at V and 3 bases at J, with 21 bases between. There are 18 residues in the CDR3. The CDR3 nucleotides are TGTGCCAGCAGCTTAGCGGGGGCTAGCGGGCCAGGGGGCTACGAGCAGTACTTC. Translation: CASSLAGASGPGGYEQYF.

The chain is built from TRBV7-9 and TRBJ1-1; no firm D call. In germline, CDR1 is SEHNR, CDR2 FQNEAQ (reference sequence). Trimming stripped 3 bases from V and 0 bases from J, with 14 bases between. CDR3 length equals 16 residues. The CDR3 DNA reads TGTGCCAGCAGCTTTCGATGGGTGAGTGTGAACACTGAAGCTTTCTTT. Translation gives CASSFRWVSVNTEAFF.

The chain links TRBV12-5 to TRBJ2-7; D is possibly TRBD1 (6 bases). In germline, CDR1 is LGHNT, CDR2 FRNRAP. Trimming took off 3 bases at V and 2 bases at J, with 8 bases between the two ends. The CDR3 consists of 13 residues. The CDR3 DNA follows: TGTGCTAGTGGTTTAGGGACAACCTACGAGCAGTACTTC. Its translation: CASGLGTTYEQYF.

The V and J genes are TRBV7-9 and TRBJ1-6; TRBD1 is a possible D gene (5 bases). This CDR3 comprises 14 residues. Trimming shortened V by 3 bases and J by 2 bases, and 5 bases separated the two germline ends. CDR1 and CDR2 (germline): SEHNR, FQNEAQ (reference sequence). The CDR3, as DNA: TGTGCCAGCAGCTTGGGGGCCTATAATTCACCCCTCCACTTT. It yields the protein CASSLGAYNSPLHF. Full variable domain (missing parts from reference TRBV7-9 and TRBJ1-6): DTGVSQNPRHKITKRGQNVTFRCDPISEHNRLYWYRQTLGQGPEFLTYFQNEAQLEKSRLLSDRFSAERPKGSFSTLEIQRTEQGDSAMYLCASSLGAYNSPLHFGNGTRLTVT.

The chain uses TRBV18 and TRBJ2-1; D not certain. Per the germline V gene, CDR1 is KGHSH and CDR2 is LQKENI. CDR3 size: 11 residues. The V end was cut by 6 bases, the J end by 12 bases, with 12 bases between. The CDR3 sequence is CASSPARGQFF. The CDR3 DNA follows: TGTGCCAGCTCCCCGGCCCGTGGGCAGTTCTTC.

The chain has TRBV10-3 and TRBJ1-2, with D uncertain. The CDR3 extends over 14 amino acids. The germline CDR1 and CDR2 sequences are ENHRY and SYGVKD. Trimming pared 2 bases from V and 4 bases from J, leaving 11 bases between. CDR3 protein: CAISEIGVGYGYTF. The CDR3 nucleotides read TGTGCCATCAGTGAGATCGGGGTAGGCTATGGCTACACCTTC.

The V call is TRBV27, the J call TRBJ2-6, with D perhaps matching TRBD1 (6 bases). The V end lost 9 bases, the J end lost 1 base, and 16 bases lay between the germline ends. CDR1 and CDR2 from the germline V gene are MNHEY and SMNVEV (reference sequence). The CDR3 totals 16 residues. CDR3 sequence: CARSRDMKSGANVLTF. CDR3 DNA: TGTGCCAGGAGCCGGGACATGAAGTCTGGGGCCAACGTCCTGACTTTC.

The chain combines TRBV7-9 with TRBJ2-1; D gene ambiguous. This CDR3 has 14 amino acids. Deletions cut 0 bases from V and 2 bases from J, with 5 bases between. Germline V gene data show CDR1 as SEHNR and CDR2 as FQNEAQ (reference sequence). The DNA of the CDR3 is TGTGCCAGCAGCTTAGCGGGTCCCTACAATGAGCAGTTCTTC. It encodes CASSLAGPYNEQFF.

The chain employs TRBV5-1 and TRBJ2-2; possibly TRBD1 or TRBD2 for D (5 bases each). The germline V gene encodes CDR1 SGHRS and CDR2 YFSETQ. The CDR3 contains 13 residues. V was cut by 4 bases and J by 8 bases, with 12 bases left in between. The CDR3 coding sequence is TGCGCCAGCAGCGTGGGGGTCAGAGGGGAGCTGTTTTTT. The encoded protein is CASSVGVRGELFF.

V usage is TRBV9 and J usage is TRBJ2-2; no clear D gene. CDR1 and CDR2 (germline): SGDLS, YYNGEE. CDR3 length equals 14 residues. The V and J ends lost 3 bases and 3 bases respectively, with 9 bases between them. CDR3 bases: TGTGCCAGCAGCGCCGGGTCCTACACCGGGGAGCTGTTTTTT. This encodes CASSAGSYTGELFF.

The gene calls are TRBV5-1 and TRBJ1-1; D possibly corresponds to TRBD1 (6 bases). This CDR3 contains 15 residues. Per germline, CDR1 SGHRS and CDR2 YFSETQ. The V end was cut by 4 bases, the J end by 4 bases, with 17 bases between. The CDR3 spells CASSPPGRGSTEAFF. The CDR3 DNA follows: TGCGCCAGCAGCCCCCCCGGCAGGGGCAGCACTGAAGCTTTCTTT.

The chain couples TRBV15 to TRBJ2-7; 7 positions agree with TRBD1. Germline CDR1 and CDR2: LNHNV and YYDKDF (reference sequence). J gave up 6 bases and V 3 bases, and 5 bases lay outside the gene matches. The CDR3 totals 13 residues. The CDR3 reads CATSRTGMGEQYF. CDR3 in DNA: TGTGCCACCAGCAGGACAGGGATGGGCGAGCAGTACTTC.

This chain connects TRBV19 to TRBJ2-7, with 7 bases identical to TRBD1. J lost 3 bases, V lost 4 bases, and 9 bases had no gene match. This CDR3 spans 15 amino acids. CDR1 LNHDA and CDR2 SQIVND come from the germline V gene (reference sequence). The DNA of the CDR3 is TGTGCCAGTAGTACCCGACAGGGCCCCGGCTACGAGCAGTACTTC. It specifies CASSTRQGPGYEQYF.